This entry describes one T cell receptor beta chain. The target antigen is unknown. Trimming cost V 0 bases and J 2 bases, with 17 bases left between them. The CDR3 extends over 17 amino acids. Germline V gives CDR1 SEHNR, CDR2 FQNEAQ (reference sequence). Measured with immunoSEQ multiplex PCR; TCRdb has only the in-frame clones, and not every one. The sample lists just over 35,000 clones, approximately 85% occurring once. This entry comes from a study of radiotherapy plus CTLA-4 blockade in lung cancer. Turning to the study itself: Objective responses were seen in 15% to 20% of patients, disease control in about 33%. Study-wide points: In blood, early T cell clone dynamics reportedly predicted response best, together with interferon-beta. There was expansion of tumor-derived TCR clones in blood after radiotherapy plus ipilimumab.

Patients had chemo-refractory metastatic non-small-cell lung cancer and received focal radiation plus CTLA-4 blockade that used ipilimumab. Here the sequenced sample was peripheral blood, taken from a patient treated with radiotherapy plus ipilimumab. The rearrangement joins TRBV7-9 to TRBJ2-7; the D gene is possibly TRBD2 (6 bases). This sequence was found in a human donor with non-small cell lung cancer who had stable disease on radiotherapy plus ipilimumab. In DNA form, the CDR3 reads TGTGCCAGCAGCTTAGCGTATGCGGGAAGTGACACCTACGAGCAGTACTTC. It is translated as CASSLAYAGSDTYEQYF.